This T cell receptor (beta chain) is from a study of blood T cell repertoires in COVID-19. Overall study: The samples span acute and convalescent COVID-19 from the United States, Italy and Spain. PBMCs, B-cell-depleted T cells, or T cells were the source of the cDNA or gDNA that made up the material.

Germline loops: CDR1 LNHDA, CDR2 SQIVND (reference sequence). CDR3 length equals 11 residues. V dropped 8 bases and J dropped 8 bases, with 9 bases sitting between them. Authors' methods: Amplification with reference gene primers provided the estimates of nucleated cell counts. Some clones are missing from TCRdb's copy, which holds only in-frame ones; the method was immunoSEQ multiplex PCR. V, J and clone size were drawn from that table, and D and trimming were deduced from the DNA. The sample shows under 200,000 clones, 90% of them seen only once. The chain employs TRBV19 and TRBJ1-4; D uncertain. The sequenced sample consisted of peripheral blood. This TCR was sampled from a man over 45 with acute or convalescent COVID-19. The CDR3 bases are TGTGCCAGTTGGTCGAGGGAAAAACTGTTTTTT. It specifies CASWSREKLFF.